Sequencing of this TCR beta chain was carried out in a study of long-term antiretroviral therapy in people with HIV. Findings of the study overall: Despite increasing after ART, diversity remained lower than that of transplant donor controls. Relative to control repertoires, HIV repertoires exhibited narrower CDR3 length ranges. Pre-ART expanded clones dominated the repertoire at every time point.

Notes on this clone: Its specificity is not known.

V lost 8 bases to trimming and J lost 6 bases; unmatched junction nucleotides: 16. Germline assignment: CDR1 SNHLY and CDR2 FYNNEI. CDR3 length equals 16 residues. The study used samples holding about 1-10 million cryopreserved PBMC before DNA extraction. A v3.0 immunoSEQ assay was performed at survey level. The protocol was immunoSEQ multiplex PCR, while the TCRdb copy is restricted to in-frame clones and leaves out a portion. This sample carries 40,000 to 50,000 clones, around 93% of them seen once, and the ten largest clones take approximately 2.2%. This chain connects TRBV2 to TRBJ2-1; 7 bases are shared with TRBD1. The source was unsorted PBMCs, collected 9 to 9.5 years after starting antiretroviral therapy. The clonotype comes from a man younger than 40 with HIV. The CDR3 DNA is TGTGCCAGCTTCGGGACAAGGACAGGAACGCGCAATGAGCAGTTCTTC. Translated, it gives CASFGTRTGTRNEQFF.